These 13 T cell receptor beta chains were all obtained from the same sample, sequenced in a study of neoadjuvant nivolumab and ipilimumab in lung cancer. Produced via immunoSEQ multiplex PCR; TCRdb's table is partial and in-frame only. There are about 4,500 clones in the sample; roughly 80% occur only once, and about 10% lies in the top ten. The specimen comprised tumor tissue, sampled after neoadjuvant nivolumab, alone or with ipilimumab, at or shortly before surgery. Receptors originate from an adult with non-small cell lung cancer.

This clone is a singleton in its sample. This sequence joins TRBV7-2 and TRBJ1-6; weak D call: TRBD1 (6 bases). The V end lost 5 bases, the J end lost 5 bases, and 13 bases lay between the germline ends. Germline values: CDR1 SGHTA, CDR2 FQGNSA. The CDR3 extends over 15 amino acids. For the CDR3, the DNA is TGTGCCAGCAGCCCACAGGGACATAATAATTCACCCCTCCACTTT. It encodes CASSPQGHNNSPLHF.

This clone was detected only a few times. The rearrangement uses TRBV19 and TRBJ1-5; perhaps TRBD1 as D (6 bases). V shed 1 base and J shed 3 bases, with 13 bases lying between them. Germline CDR1 LNHDA, CDR2 SQIVND (reference sequence). The CDR3 contains 16 residues. Written as DNA, the CDR3 is TGTGCCAGTAGTATAGTCGGACAGCCCTCCAATCAGCCCCAGCATTTT. This translates into CASSIVGQPSNQPQHF.

V usage is TRBV16 and J usage is TRBJ1-3; D is undetermined. Germline V lookup: CDR1 KGHSY, CDR2 FQNENV. V lost 4 bases, J lost 1 base, and 2 bases lay in between. This CDR3 is built from 12 residues. The CDR3 DNA is TGTGCCAGCAGCCCTTCTGGAAACACCATATATTTT. Translating it yields CASSPSGNTIYF.

The chain couples TRBV5-1 to TRBJ1-1; unclear D gene. CDR3 length equals 13 residues. CDR1 is SGHRS, CDR2 YFSETQ, per germline. The V end was cut by 3 bases, the J end by 6 bases, with 12 bases between. Here the CDR3 DNA reads TGCGCCAGCAGCTCAACCGTTGGCGCTGAAGCTTTCTTT. Translation: CASSSTVGAEAFF.

The chain couples TRBV11-2 to TRBJ2-2; a possible D gene is TRBD1 (5 bases). The CDR3 loop spans 16 amino acids. Germline assignment: CDR1 SGHAT and CDR2 FQNNGV. The V end lost 0 bases, the J end lost 5 bases, and 13 bases lay between the germline ends. Here the CDR3 DNA reads TGTGCCAGCAGCTTAGATCGGGCAGGGCTTACCGGGGAGCTGTTTTTT. This gives the protein CASSLDRAGLTGELFF. Based on the CDR3 plus reference TRBV11-2 and TRBJ2-2, the full variable domain is EAGVAQSPRYKIIEKRQSVAFWCNPISGHATLYWYQQILGQGPKLLIQFQNNGVVDDSQLPKDRFSAERLKGVDSTLKIQPAKLEDSAVYLCASSLDRAGLTGELFFGEGSRLTVL.

The rearrangement links TRBV5-1 to TRBJ1-6; D is unresolved. The germline V gene encodes CDR1 SGHRS and CDR2 YFSETQ. The CDR3 covers 15 residues. V lost 4 bases and J 5 bases, leaving 13 bases between the germline ends. In nucleotides, the CDR3 is TGCGCCAGCAGCCCGGACCCGGGTAATAATTCACCCCTCCACTTT. Translating it yields CASSPDPGNNSPLHF. Full variable domain (rest looked up from reference TRBV5-1 and TRBJ1-6): KAGVTQTPRYLIKTRGQQVTLSCSPISGHRSVSWYQQTPGQGLQFLFEYFSETQRNKGNFPGRFSGRQFSNSRSEMNVSTLELGDSALYLCASSPDPGNNSPLHFGNGTRLTVT.

The chain joins TRBV19 to TRBJ1-2, with D perhaps TRBD1 (6 bases). V lost 3 bases and J lost 5, with 7 bases in between. CDR1 and CDR2 (germline): LNHDA, SQIVND (reference sequence). This CDR3 is built from 12 residues. The CDR3 reads CASSMQGYGYTF. In DNA form, the CDR3 reads TGTGCCAGTAGTATGCAGGGGTATGGCTACACCTTC.

The chain joins TRBV9 to TRBJ1-1; perhaps TRBD1 as D (5 bases). V was pared by 6 bases and J by 7 bases, with 16 bases between. CDR1 and CDR2 (germline): SGDLS, YYNGEE. The CDR3 runs 13 residues. This CDR3 reads CASTPPGTGEAFF. The DNA for the CDR3 is TGTGCCAGCACCCCACCGGGTACAGGTGAAGCTTTCTTT.

This chain connects TRBV5-1 to TRBJ2-5, with TRBD1 as a possible D gene (6 bases). The V end was cut by 2 bases, the J end by 3 bases, with 14 bases between. CDR3 size: 15 residues. CDR1 is SGHRS, CDR2 YFSETQ, per germline. CDR3 nucleotide sequence: TGCGCCAGCAGCTTCCAGGGGAGAGGGGAAGAGACCCAGTACTTC. Translating gives CASSFQGRGEETQYF.

V is TRBV5-1 and J is TRBJ2-1, with D possibly TRBD2 on 6 matching bases. Germline V gene sequence: CDR1 SGHRS, CDR2 YFSETQ. This CDR3 spans 14 amino acids. V lost 6 bases to trimming and J lost 4 bases, with 14 bases between them. The CDR3 coding sequence is TGCGCCAGCACCAAGGGACTGGATTACAATGAGCAGTTCTTC. Protein: CASTKGLDYNEQFF.

This clone was observed a few times. The chain has TRBV6-5 and TRBJ2-7; 9 bases align to TRBD1. Unmatched junction bases numbered 6, after V lost 6 bases and J lost 3 bases. Looked up from germline, CDR1 is MNHEY and CDR2 is SVGAGI. The CDR3 extends over 14 amino acids. The CDR3 spells CASRRTGVGYEQYF. The CDR3 DNA reads TGTGCCAGCAGAAGGACAGGGGTTGGCTACGAGCAGTACTTC.

The chain recombines TRBV7-8 with TRBJ1-4; D call uncertain. Germline V gene data show CDR1 as SGHVS and CDR2 as FQNEAQ. V was shortened by 1 base and J by 10 bases, with 10 bases between the two germline ends. The CDR3 consists of 13 residues. The CDR3 loop reads CASSLGPDGKLFF. The CDR3 DNA reads TGTGCCAGCAGCTTAGGACCGGACGGAAAACTGTTTTTT.

This clone was found once. The genes are TRBV5-1 and TRBJ1-4, with unresolved D. Per the germline V gene, CDR1 is SGHRS and CDR2 is YFSETQ. The V gene lost 4 bases and the J gene lost 0 bases, with 13 bases spanning the gap. This CDR3 is built from 16 residues. CDR3 nucleotides: TGCGCCAGCAGCCCCGGGTACACTACAACTAATGAAAAACTGTTTTTT. Amino acid sequence: CASSPGYTTTNEKLFF.